This T cell receptor beta chain is from a study of shared clonotypes between healthy human individuals. General study findings and limits: Rarefaction revealed incomplete sorted-subset sequencing despite large depth. As a rule, naive subsets had a larger estimated richness than memory subsets.

Original analysis: ImmunoSEQ gave junction-only sequences without quality scores, so filtering differed. Libraries were prepared by immunoSEQ multiplex PCR; TCRdb keeps only in-frame clonotypes and omits some of them. The D gene and trimming were derived from the DNA, and the V and J assignments and clone size from that table. This table has about 2,200,000 clones, 90% to 95% appearing once. Naive CD8 cells lacked CD45RO, underwent positive selection for CCR7 and left out terminally differentiated effector memory CD45RA+ cells. CDR1 and CDR2 (germline): MDHEN, SYDVKM. The CDR3 is 13 amino acids. Trimming at V came to 2 bases and at J to 7 bases, leaving 4 bases not matched to a gene. This clone has more than one count but fewer than ten. The antigen is unknown.

This chain joins TRBV28 and TRBJ2-5, with 7 nucleotides matching TRBD2. This TCR was recovered from a man aged 18 to 35 in good health. Some clones in this sample may be carry-over from other donors' samples. Sequenced input: naive CD8+ T cells from PBMCs. CDR3: CASSLTGGRTQYF. In DNA, the CDR3 is TGTGCCAGCAGTTTAACGGGGGGACGGACCCAGTACTTC.